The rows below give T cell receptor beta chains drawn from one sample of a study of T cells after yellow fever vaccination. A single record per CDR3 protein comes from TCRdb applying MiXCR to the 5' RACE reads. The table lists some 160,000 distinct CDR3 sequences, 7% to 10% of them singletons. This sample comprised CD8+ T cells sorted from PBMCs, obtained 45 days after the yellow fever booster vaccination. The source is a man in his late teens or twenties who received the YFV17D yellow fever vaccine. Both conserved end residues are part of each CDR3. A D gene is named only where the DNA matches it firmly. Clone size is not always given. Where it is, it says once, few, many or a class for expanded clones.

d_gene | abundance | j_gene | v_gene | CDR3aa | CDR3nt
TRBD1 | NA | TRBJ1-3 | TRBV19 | CASDFGSGGGNTIYF | TGTGCCAGTGACTTCGGCTCAGGGGGTGGAAACACCATATATTTT
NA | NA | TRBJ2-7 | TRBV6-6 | CASSSGLRTYEQYF | TGTGCCAGCAGTTCAGGGCTGCGGACCTACGAGCAGTACTTC
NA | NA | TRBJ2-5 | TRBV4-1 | CASSQTRYQETQYF | TGCGCCAGCAGCCAGACGAGGTATCAAGAGACCCAGTACTTC
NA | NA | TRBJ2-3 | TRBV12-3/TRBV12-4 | CASSIENTDTQDF | TGTGCCAGCAGTATAGAGAACACAGATACGCAGGATTTT
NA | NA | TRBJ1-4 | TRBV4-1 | CASSQGGQRKLFF | TGCGCCAGCAGCCAGGGAGGACAGCGTAAACTGTTTTTT
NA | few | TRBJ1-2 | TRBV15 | CATSRPNYGYTF | TGTGCCACCAGCAGACCTAACTATGGCTACACCTTC
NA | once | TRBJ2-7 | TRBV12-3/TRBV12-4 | CASSKGTWEGYEQYF | TGTGCCAGCAGCAAGGGGACGTGGGAAGGCTACGAGCAGTACTTC
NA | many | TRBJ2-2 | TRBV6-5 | CASSYSFGELFF | TGTGCCAGCAGTTACTCGTTCGGGGAGCTGTTTTTT
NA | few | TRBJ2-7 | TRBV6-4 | CASRDYHEQYF | TGTGCCAGCAGGGACTACCACGAGCAGTACTTC
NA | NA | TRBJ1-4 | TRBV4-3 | CASSQDLGTRNEKLFF | TGCGCCAGCAGCCAAGATCTGGGGACCCGGAATGAAAAACTGTTTTTT
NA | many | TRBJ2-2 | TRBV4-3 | CASSHSVTPNTGELFF | TGCGCCAGCAGCCACTCGGTGACACCAAACACCGGGGAGCTGTTTTTT
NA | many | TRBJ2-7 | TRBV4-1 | CASSQDDVRGATYEQYF | TGCGCCAGCAGCCAAGATGACGTCAGGGGGGCGACCTACGAGCAGTACTTC
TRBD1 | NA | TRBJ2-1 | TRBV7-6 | CASSVDRGDEQFF | TGTGCCAGCAGCGTAGACAGGGGCGATGAGCAGTTCTTC
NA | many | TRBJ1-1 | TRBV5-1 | CASSLRANTEAFF | TGCGCCAGCAGCCTCAGGGCAAACACTGAAGCTTTCTTT
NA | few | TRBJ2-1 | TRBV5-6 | CASSLVGRINEQFF | TGTGCCAGCAGCTTGGTTGGCAGGATCAATGAGCAGTTCTTC
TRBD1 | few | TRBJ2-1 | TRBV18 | CASSPPTGASYNEQFF | TGTGCCAGCTCACCACCGACAGGGGCATCATACAATGAGCAGTTCTTC
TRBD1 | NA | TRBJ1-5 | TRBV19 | CASSIDPGGQGHQPQHF | TGTGCCAGTAGTATTGACCCAGGGGGACAGGGCCATCAGCCCCAGCATTTT
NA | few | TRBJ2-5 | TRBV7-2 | CASSSGTQYF | TGTGCCAGCAGCTCAGGGACCCAGTACTTC
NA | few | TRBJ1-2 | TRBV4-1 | CASSQGRSSSKDGYTF | TGCGCCAGCAGCCAAGGCCGGTCCTCATCAAAGGATGGCTACACCTTC
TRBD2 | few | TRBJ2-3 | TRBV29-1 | CSAISGETDTQYF | TGCAGCGCAATTAGCGGGGAGACAGATACGCAGTATTTT
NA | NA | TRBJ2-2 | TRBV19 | CASTITSLGAGELFF | TGTGCCAGTACCATCACTAGTTTAGGCGCCGGGGAGCTGTTTTTT
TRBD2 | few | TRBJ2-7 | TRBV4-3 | CASSQGEGLAGDEQYF | TGCGCCAGCAGCCAAGGGGAAGGACTAGCGGGGGACGAGCAGTACTTC
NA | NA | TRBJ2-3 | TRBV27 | CASSFRRTGMGSTDTQYF | TGTGCCAGCAGTTTCCGGAGAACAGGGATGGGAAGCACAGATACGCAGTATTTT
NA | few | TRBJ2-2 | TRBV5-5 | CASTPAYSLYTGELFF | TGTGCCAGCACCCCCGCTTACAGCCTTTACACCGGGGAGCTGTTTTTT
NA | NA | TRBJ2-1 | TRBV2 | CASSEVPGNEQFF | TGTGCCAGCAGTGAAGTCCCGGGAAATGAGCAGTTCTTC
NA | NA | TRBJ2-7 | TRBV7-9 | CASSLLAPDGGDEQYF | TGTGCCAGCAGTCTACTGGCGCCGGATGGAGGCGACGAGCAGTACTTC
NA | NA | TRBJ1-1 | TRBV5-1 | CASSLVPPGPVNTEAFF | TGCGCCAGCAGCTTGGTCCCACCGGGGCCGGTGAACACTGAAGCTTTCTTT
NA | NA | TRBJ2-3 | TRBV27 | CASSPYQGEVPDTQYF | TGTGCCAGCAGTCCCTATCAGGGGGAGGTCCCAGATACGCAGTATTTT
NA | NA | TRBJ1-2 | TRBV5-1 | CASSLGSNYGYTF | TGCGCCAGCAGCTTAGGCAGCAACTATGGCTACACCTTC
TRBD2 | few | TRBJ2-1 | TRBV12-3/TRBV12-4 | CASSLRLAGTEQFF | TGTGCCAGCAGTCTAAGACTAGCGGGGACTGAGCAGTTCTTC
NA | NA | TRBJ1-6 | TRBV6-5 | CASSYSYPITLGQGEDYNSPLHF | TGTGCCAGCAGTTACTCTTACCCCATTACCCTTGGGCAGGGCGAAGATTATAATTCACCCCTCCACTTT
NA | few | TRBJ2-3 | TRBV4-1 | CASSPPPGTFFRDTQYF | TGCGCCAGCAGCCCACCCCCTGGGACCTTTTTTAGGGATACGCAGTATTTT
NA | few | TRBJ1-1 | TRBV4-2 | CASSQEAGLKRAEAFF | TGTGCCAGCAGCCAGGAGGCAGGGCTGAAAAGGGCTGAAGCTTTCTTT
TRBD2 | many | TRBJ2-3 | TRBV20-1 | CSAEAGASDTQYF | TGCAGTGCTGAAGCGGGGGCCTCAGATACGCAGTATTTT
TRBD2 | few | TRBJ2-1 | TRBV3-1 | CASSQEPGLARSSYNEQFF | TGTGCCAGCAGCCAAGAACCGGGACTAGCGAGAAGCTCCTACAATGAGCAGTTCTTC
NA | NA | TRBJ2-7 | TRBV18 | CASSPGGLGYEQYF | TGTGCCAGCTCACCAGGAGGACTGGGCTACGAGCAGTACTTC
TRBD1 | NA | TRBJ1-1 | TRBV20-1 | CSARVDRGYHTEAFF | TGCAGTGCTAGAGTTGACAGGGGGTATCACACTGAAGCTTTCTTT
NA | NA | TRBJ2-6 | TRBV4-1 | CASSQDLGDTFASGANVLTF | TGCGCCAGCAGCCAAGATCTTGGGGACACCTTCGCCTCTGGGGCCAACGTCCTGACTTTC